These T cell receptor beta chains were read from a single sample in a study of early stage breast cancer tumors. The table came from immunoSEQ multiplex PCR; TCRdb's copy has only in-frame clones and leaves some out. The table includes some 20,000 clones, around 80% detected once. The sample comprised blood. These receptors were obtained from a person between 65 and 79 years old with breast cancer. Each CDR3 is given with its conserved first and last residue. The D gene is left open where the match is weak. Expanded clones are given a class, and other clones once, few, many or no size at all.

j_call clone_size v_call d_call cdr3_nt cdr3_aa
TRBJ1-5 - TRBV13 - TGTGCCAGCAGCCTAGGTCGGGGGAACAATCAGCCCCAGCATTTT CASSLGRGNNQPQHF
TRBJ1-1 - TRBV27 - TGTGCCAGCAGGCCCTATTTCAACACTGAAGCTTTCTTT CASRPYFNTEAFF
TRBJ2-3 - TRBV27 - TGTGCCAGCAGTTTGGTTGGAGGATTCACAGATACGCAGTATTTT CASSLVGGFTDTQYF
TRBJ1-1 - TRBV30 - TGTGCCTGGAGAGCACCAACCGCCATTATAATCAACACTGAAGCTTTCTTT CAWRAPTAIIINTEAFF
TRBJ2-5 - TRBV19 - TGTGCCAGTAGTAAAGGGGCGGTAGAACAAGAGACCCAGTACTTC CASSKGAVEQETQYF
TRBJ2-1 - TRBV5-4 TRBD2 TGTGCCAGCAGCGCCGGGACTAGCGGGGACTCCTACAATGAGCAGTTCTTC CASSAGTSGDSYNEQFF
TRBJ2-6 - TRBV16 - TGTGCCAGCAGCCAAAGGGGCTCTGGGGCCAACGTCCTGACTTTC CASSQRGSGANVLTF
TRBJ2-7 - TRBV7-2 - TGTGCCAGCAGCCTAACCGCTAGCGCATCCTACGAGCAGTACTTC CASSLTASASYEQYF
TRBJ1-4 - TRBV5-6 - TGTGCCAGCAGCATCTCAGGGACAACTAATGAAAAACTGTTTTTT CASSISGTTNEKLFF
TRBJ2-5 once TRBV14 TRBD1 TGTGCCAGCAGCCAGACACAGGGGGCGATCGGGACCCAGTACTTC CASSQTQGAIGTQYF
TRBJ1-1 - TRBV11-1 TRBD1 TGTGCCAGCAGCCTGGACAGGGGGAGCACTGAAGCTTTCTTT CASSLDRGSTEAFF
TRBJ1-2 few TRBV4-1 - TGCGCCAGCAGCCAACGCGGTGGCTACACCTTC CASSQRGGYTF
TRBJ1-3 - TRBV14 - TGTGCCAGCAGCCAAGTTGCCGAGAGGACCATATATTTT CASSQVAERTIYF
TRBJ1-4 - TRBV6-1 - TGTGCCAGCAGTGAAGCGCGCGGAGGGTATGGAAGGTGGAATGAAAAACTGTTTTTT CASSEARGGYGRWNEKLFF
TRBJ1-1 once TRBV5-1 - TGCGCCAGCAGCCCCCAGGGACAGAACACTGAAGCTTTCTTT CASSPQGQNTEAFF
TRBJ1-5 - TRBV19 - TGTGCCAGTAGCCCACCCAAACGGGCGGGGCTCAATCAGCCCCAGCATTTT CASSPPKRAGLNQPQHF
TRBJ1-6 - TRBV28 - TGTGCCATCGGGAGCTCCTATAATTCACCCCTCCACTTT CAIGSSYNSPLHF
TRBJ1-2 - TRBV6-5 TRBD1 TGTGCCAGCAGTTACTCTTCGACAGGGCAGGGCTACACCTTC CASSYSSTGQGYTF
TRBJ2-3 - TRBV7-3 TRBD2 TGTGCCAGCAGCCGGGGGGCAGATACGCAGTATTTT CASSRGADTQYF
TRBJ2-1 - TRBV21-1 - TGTGCCAGCAGTTTTGGGAGTCTCAATGAGCAGTTCTTC CASSFGSLNEQFF
TRBJ1-3 - TRBV30 - TGTGCCTGGAGGCCCCGAGGAGGAGGGCATGGAAACACCATATATTTT CAWRPRGGGHGNTIYF
TRBJ1-2 - TRBV2 - TGTGCCAGCAGTGCCGGGGAAGGTGGCTATGGCTACACCTTC CASSAGEGGYGYTF
TRBJ1-5 - TRBV6-6 - TGTGCCAGCAGTTCCCCAGGCGCGGGGCGGGCCCAGCATTTT CASSSPGAGRAQHF
TRBJ1-1 - TRBV28 - TGTGCCAGCAGCCCCGGTCGCCCAATGAACACTGAAGCTTTCTTT CASSPGRPMNTEAFF
TRBJ1-5 - TRBV10-1 TRBD1 TGCGCCAGCAGTGAGAGGCAGGGGGCAGAAAGAAGCAATCAGCCCCAGCATTTT CASSERQGAERSNQPQHF
TRBJ1-3 - TRBV4-1 - TGCGCCAGCAGCCAAGGACAGATTAGCTCTGGAAACACCATATATTTT CASSQGQISSGNTIYF
TRBJ1-5 - TRBV27 TRBD1 TGTGCCAGCAGTTTGCGAGGACAGGGTTATTCTAGCAATCAGCCCCAGCATTTT CASSLRGQGYSSNQPQHF
TRBJ1-2 - TRBV6-5 - TGTGCCAGCAGTAGTATTCGGGACACTCCCTATGGCTACACCTTC CASSSIRDTPYGYTF
TRBJ2-3 - TRBV6-1 TRBD1 TGTGCCAGCGCAGTTACAGGGGGTGGAACAGATACGCAGTATTTT CASAVTGGGTDTQYF